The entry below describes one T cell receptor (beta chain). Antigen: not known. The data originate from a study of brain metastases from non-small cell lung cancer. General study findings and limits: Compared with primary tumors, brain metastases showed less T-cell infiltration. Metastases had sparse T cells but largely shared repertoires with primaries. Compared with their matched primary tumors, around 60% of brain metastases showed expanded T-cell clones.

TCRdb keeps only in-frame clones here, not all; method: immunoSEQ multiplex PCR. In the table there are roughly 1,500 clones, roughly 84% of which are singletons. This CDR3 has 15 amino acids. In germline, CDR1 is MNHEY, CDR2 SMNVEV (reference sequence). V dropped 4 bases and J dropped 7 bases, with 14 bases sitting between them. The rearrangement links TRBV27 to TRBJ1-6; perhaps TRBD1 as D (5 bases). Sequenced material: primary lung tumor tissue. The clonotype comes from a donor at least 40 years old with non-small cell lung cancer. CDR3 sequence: CASSWGRQTNSPLHF. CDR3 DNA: TGTGCCAGCAGTTGGGGCCGACAGACGAATTCACCCCTCCACTTT.